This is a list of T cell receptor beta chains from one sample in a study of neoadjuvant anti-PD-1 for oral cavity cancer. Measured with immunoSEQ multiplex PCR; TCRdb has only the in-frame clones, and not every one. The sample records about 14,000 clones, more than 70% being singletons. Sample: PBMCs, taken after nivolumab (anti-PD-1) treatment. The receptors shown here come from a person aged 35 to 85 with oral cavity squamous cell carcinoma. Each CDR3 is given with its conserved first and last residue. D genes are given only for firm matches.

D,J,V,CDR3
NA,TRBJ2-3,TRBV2,CASSRTESIDTQYF
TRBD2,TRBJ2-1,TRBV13,CASSLLGLAGGSYNEQFF
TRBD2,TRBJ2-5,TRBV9,CASSVGLAGGGQETQYF
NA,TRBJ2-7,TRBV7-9,CASSASTYEQYF
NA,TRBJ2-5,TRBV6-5,CASSYSGYRETQYF
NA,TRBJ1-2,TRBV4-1,CASTFIGTGGYTF
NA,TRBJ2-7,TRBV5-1,CASSPSMHGEQYF
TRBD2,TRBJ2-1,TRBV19,CASSIGTSNMGRQFF
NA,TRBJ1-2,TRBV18,CASIPSFGGTTYGYTF
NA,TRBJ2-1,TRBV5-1,CASSLGNEQFF
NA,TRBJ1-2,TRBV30,CAWSTFRGQGGNYGYTF
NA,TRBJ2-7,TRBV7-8,CASSVGHSSYEQYF
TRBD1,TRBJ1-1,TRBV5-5,CASSLRTGRETEAFF
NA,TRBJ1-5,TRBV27,CASRSNQPQHF
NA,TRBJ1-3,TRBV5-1,CASSESGRTGNTIYF
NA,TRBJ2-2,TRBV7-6,CASSLGRSDTGELFF
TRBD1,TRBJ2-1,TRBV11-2,CASSLVGQGYTRSYNEQFF
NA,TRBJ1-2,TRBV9,CASSASGGGTPPNYGYTF
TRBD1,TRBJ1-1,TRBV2,CASSPGGYTEAFF
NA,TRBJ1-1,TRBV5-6,CASSSWASTEAFF
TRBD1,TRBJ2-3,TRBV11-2,CASSLIRGPYDTQYF
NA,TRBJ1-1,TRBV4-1,CASSQAPNTEAFF
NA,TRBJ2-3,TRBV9,CASSVGGYTDTQYF
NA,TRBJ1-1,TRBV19,CATQGAWGAFF
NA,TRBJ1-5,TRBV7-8,CASSLTGRRGPQHF
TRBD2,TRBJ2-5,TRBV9,CASSVGASGDLQETQYF
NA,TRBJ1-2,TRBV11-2,CASSLGSAGNYGYTF
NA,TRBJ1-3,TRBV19,CASSIARSGNTIYF
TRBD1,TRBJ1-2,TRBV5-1,CASSWGQPTLYYGYTF
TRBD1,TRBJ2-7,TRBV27,CASRATGGGEQYF
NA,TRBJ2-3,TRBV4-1,CASSFRSIMEGALSTDTQYF
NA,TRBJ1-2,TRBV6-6,CASSLQGLPGGYTF
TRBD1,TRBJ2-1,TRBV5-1,CASSRTRDRIYNEQFF
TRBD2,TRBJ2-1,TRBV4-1,CASSPLSSGRAHEQFF
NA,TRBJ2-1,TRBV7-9,CASSASGGRPMQFF
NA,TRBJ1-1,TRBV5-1,CASSWQHRDNTEAFF
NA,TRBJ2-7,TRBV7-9,CASRGLVSYEQYF
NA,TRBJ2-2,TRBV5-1,CASRSNLLNTGELFF
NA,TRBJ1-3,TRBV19,CASSIDHGFSGNTIYF
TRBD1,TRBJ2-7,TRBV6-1,CASSEVWTGLSYEQYF
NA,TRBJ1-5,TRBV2,CASRDSLGPQHF
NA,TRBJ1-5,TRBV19,CASSRGASQPQHF
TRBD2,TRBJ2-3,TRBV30,CAWALAGSPDTQYF
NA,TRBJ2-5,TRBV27,CASSLEARGTQETQYF
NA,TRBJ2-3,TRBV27,CASCRLGVTDTQYF
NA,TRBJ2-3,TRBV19,CASMETGRYTDTQYF
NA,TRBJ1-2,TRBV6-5,CASTPGSNYGYTF
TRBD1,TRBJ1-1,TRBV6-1,CASRQGALNTEAFF
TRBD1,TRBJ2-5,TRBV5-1,CASSPGDRMQETQYF
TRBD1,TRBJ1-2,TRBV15,CATSRDLPGQGYGYTF
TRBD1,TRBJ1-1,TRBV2,CASRPSGTGREAFF
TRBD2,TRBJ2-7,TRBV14,CASSQGGLAGDEQYF
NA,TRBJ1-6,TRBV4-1,CASSQVGSQSPYSPLHF
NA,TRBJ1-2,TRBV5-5,CASSLVQVDGYTF
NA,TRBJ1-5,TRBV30,CAWSEKGLYNQPQHF
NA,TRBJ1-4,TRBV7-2,CASRPGVGARNEKLFF